What follows are 29 T cell receptor beta chains derived from one specimen sequenced in a study of blood T cell repertoires in COVID-19. Data came from immunoSEQ multiplex PCR; TCRdb stores just in-frame clones and leaves some out. Here the sample spans under 150,000 clones, roughly 80% being singletons. Sequencing was carried out using peripheral blood. The receptors shown here come from a human donor in a cohort sampled during active COVID-19.

The V and J genes are TRBV16 and TRBJ1-6; D is unclear. The germline V and J ends were trimmed by 4 bases and 5 bases, with 15 bases remaining between them. CDR1 is KGHSY, CDR2 FQNENV, per germline. The CDR3 is 16 amino acids. DNA for the CDR3: TGTGCCAGCAGCCCCCAAGCGAGGCGGAATAATTCACCCCTCCACTTT. It codes for CASSPQARRNNSPLHF.

The chain recombines TRBV10-3 with TRBJ2-7, with D maybe TRBD2 (6 bases). CDR1 ENHRY and CDR2 SYGVKD come from the germline V gene. The CDR3 spans 14 residues. V lost 4 bases to trimming and J lost 2 bases, with 12 bases between them. CDR3 coding DNA: TGTGCCATCAGTGGACTAGGGCAAGCCTACGAGCAGTACTTC. Translation: CAISGLGQAYEQYF.

V is TRBV11-2 and J is TRBJ1-2; weak D call: TRBD1 (5 bases). The CDR3 is 15 amino acids. Per germline, CDR1 SGHAT and CDR2 FQNNGV. Trimming removed 0 bases at V and 8 bases at J, with 16 bases between. The CDR3 loop is CASSLDQTGPSGYTF. The CDR3 DNA follows: TGTGCCAGCAGCTTAGATCAAACAGGTCCTTCGGGCTACACCTTC.

This sequence joins TRBV4-2 and TRBJ1-1, with a weak D call TRBD1 (5 bases). With 0 bases removed from V and 0 bases from J, the gap between germline ends came to 11 bases. The V gene's germline CDR1 is LGHNA and CDR2 YNFKEQ. There are 16 residues in the CDR3. For the CDR3, the DNA is TGTGCCAGCAGCCAAGATATGAAGGGGCTGAACACTGAAGCTTTCTTT. This gives the protein CASSQDMKGLNTEAFF.

This clone was detected only a few times. The J gene is TRBJ1-5, the V gene TRBV5-8; 7 bases match TRBD1. Per germline, CDR1 SGHTS and CDR2 YDEGEE. V lost 0 bases to trimming and J lost 11 bases; unmatched junction nucleotides: 2. CDR3 length: 12 residues. Written as DNA, the CDR3 is TGTGCCAGCAGCTTGGGGACAGGAGCCCAGCATTTT. This translates into CASSLGTGAQHF. Looking up the rest from reference TRBV5-8 and TRBJ1-5 gives the full variable domain: EAGVTQSPTHLIKTRGQQATLRCSPISGHTSVYWYQQALGLGLQFLLWYDEGEERNRGNFPPRFSGRQFPNYSSELNVNALELEDSALYLCASSLGTGAQHFGDGTRLSIL.

This chain uses TRBV9 with TRBJ1-3; D gene ambiguous. Germline-derived CDR1 and CDR2 are SGDLS and YYNGEE. Trimming took off 0 bases at V and 7 bases at J, with 11 bases between the two ends. This CDR3 has 14 amino acids. CDR3 residues: CASSVEWSGNTIYF. CDR3 DNA: TGTGCCAGCAGCGTAGAGTGGAGTGGTAACACCATATATTTT.

In regard to this clone: The identical CDR3 is also encoded by other nucleotide sequences in the sample. This rearrangement joins TRBV12-3 or TRBV12-4 to TRBJ2-7; D might be TRBD2 (6 bases). V was shortened by 6 bases and J by 2 bases, with 11 bases between the two germline ends. The CDR3 has 13 amino acids. The CDR3 DNA reads as TGTGCCAGCAGCCTGGGACTGGCCTACGAGCAGTACTTC. Protein sequence: CASSLGLAYEQYF.

This chain joins TRBV11-3 and TRBJ2-1; 7 bases match TRBD1. The V and J ends lost 1 base and 2 bases, in that order; junction bases with no gene match: 2. Per germline, CDR1 SGHNT and CDR2 YENEEA. This CDR3 has 15 residues. The CDR3 reads CASSLGTGPYNEQFF. The CDR3 DNA follows: TGTGCCAGCAGCTTAGGGACAGGCCCCTACAATGAGCAGTTCTTC.

The genes are TRBV4-3 and TRBJ2-1, with 8 bases identical to TRBD1. Germline V CDR1 and CDR2: LGHNA, YSLEER. The length of the CDR3 is 16 residues. V shed 0 bases, J shed 1 base, and the junction held 2 bases outside the gene matches. CDR3 nucleotide sequence: TGCGCCAGCAGCCAAGAAACAGGGGGTTCCTACAATGAGCAGTTCTTC. Residues: CASSQETGGSYNEQFF.

The rearrangement uses TRBV10-1 and TRBJ1-2; D may be TRBD1 (5 bases). With 6 bases removed from V and 3 bases from J, the gap between germline ends came to 17 bases. The CDR3 consists of 15 residues. CDR1 and CDR2 (germline): WNHNN, SYGVQD (reference sequence). The CDR3 region is CASRTHREGYYGYTF. In DNA form, the CDR3 reads TGCGCCAGCAGAACCCACCGGGAGGGGTACTATGGCTACACCTTC.

The J gene is TRBJ2-1, the V gene TRBV3-1 (or the pseudogene TRBV3-2); D is perhaps TRBD2 (5 bases). Trimming removed 2 bases at V and 10 bases at J, with 15 bases between. Germline CDR1 LGHDT, CDR2 YNNKEL (reference sequence). The CDR3 totals 14 residues. The CDR3 DNA follows: TGTGCCAGCAGCCAATTTAGGGTGACGGGGGAGCAGTTCTTC. Amino acid sequence: CASSQFRVTGEQFF.

V is TRBV6-4 and J is TRBJ1-1; D perhaps matches TRBD1 (6 bases). This CDR3 spans 14 amino acids. The V gene lost 2 bases and the J gene lost 5 bases, with 12 bases spanning the gap. From germline, CDR1 is MRHNA and CDR2 SNTAGT. The CDR3 loop reads CASSDRQARTEAFF. As DNA, the CDR3 is TGTGCCAGCAGTGACCGACAGGCACGGACTGAAGCTTTCTTT.

This rearrangement joins TRBV7-2 to TRBJ2-2; TRBD1 aligns across 7 bases. V lost 2 bases, J lost 0 bases, and 9 bases stayed unmatched. Germline-derived CDR1 and CDR2 are SGHTA and FQGNSA. CDR3 length equals 18 residues. This CDR3 reads CASSLSWHRGANTGELFF. The CDR3 region has the DNA TGTGCCAGCAGCTTATCCTGGCACAGGGGTGCGAACACCGGGGAGCTGTTTTTT.

The rearrangement joins TRBV19 to TRBJ2-7; possibly TRBD2 for D (5 bases). Germline V gives CDR1 LNHDA, CDR2 SQIVND (reference sequence). Trimming left V 1 base short and J 6 bases short, with 10 bases between. The CDR3 consists of 13 residues. The CDR3 loop reads CASSIVLGGEQYF. The CDR3 DNA follows: TGTGCCAGTAGTATAGTCTTAGGAGGCGAGCAGTACTTC.

With regard to this clone: Other DNA sequences of this sample code for an identical CDR3. This chain uses TRBV4-3 with TRBJ1-4, with D unclear. The germline gives CDR1 LGHNA, CDR2 YSLEER. V lost 0 bases to trimming and J lost 0 bases, with 5 bases between them. The CDR3 sequence is 15 residues long. The CDR3 region has the DNA TGCGCCAGCAGCCAAGACCTAGCAACTAATGAAAAACTGTTTTTT. Translating it yields CASSQDLATNEKLFF.

CDR3 residues: CASSFLGGDQPQHF. The CDR3 DNA sequence: TGTGCCAGCAGCTTCTTAGGGGGTGACCAGCCCCAGCATTTT. The chain employs TRBV13 and TRBJ1-5; a weak D match, TRBD1 (6 bases). Between the trimmed V and J ends, which lost 3 bases and 7 bases, there was a span of 13 bases. In germline, CDR1 is PRHDT, CDR2 FYEKMQ (reference sequence). This CDR3 is 14 amino acids long. Based on the CDR3 plus reference TRBV13 and TRBJ1-5, the full variable domain is AAGVIQSPRHLIKEKRETATLKCYPIPRHDTVYWYQQGPGQDPQFLISFYEKMQSDKGSIPDRFSAQQFSDYHSELNMSSLELGDSALYFCASSFLGGDQPQHFGDGTRLSIL.

This rearrangement joins TRBV2 to TRBJ2-1; D might be TRBD2 (6 bases). The ends were cut back, 8 bases at V and 4 bases at J, with 12 bases in the middle. The CDR3 runs 13 residues. Germline lookup yields CDR1 SNHLY and CDR2 FYNNEI. The chain's CDR3 is CASLRDHYNEQFF. CDR3 in DNA: TGTGCCAGCCTGCGGGACCATTACAATGAGCAGTTCTTC.

In this sample, this clone turned up a few times. V gene TRBV19 combines with J gene TRBJ2-2, with D perhaps TRBD2 (5 bases). The germline gives CDR1 LNHDA, CDR2 SQIVND (reference sequence). This CDR3 comprises 15 residues. Trimming cost V 6 bases and J 3 bases, with 14 bases left between them. Here the CDR3 DNA reads TGTGCCAGTAGCAATCAAGGAGGATACACCGGGGAGCTGTTTTTT. It encodes CASSNQGGYTGELFF.

The J gene is TRBJ2-7, the V gene TRBV6-2 or TRBV6-3, with 8 bases identical to TRBD1. In germline, CDR1 is MNHEY, CDR2 SVGEGT. The V gene end was trimmed by 2 bases and the J gene end by 6 bases; junction bases not matched to a gene: 9. The CDR3 consists of 15 residues. CDR3 residues: CASSYVGQGDGEQYF. CDR3 nucleotides: TGTGCCAGCAGTTACGTCGGACAGGGAGACGGCGAGCAGTACTTC.

This chain joins TRBV4-2 and TRBJ1-2; the match to TRBD1 covers 9 bases. The germline V gene has CDR1 LGHNA and CDR2 YNFKEQ. The V segment lost 4 bases and the J segment 7 bases; nucleotides outside the gene matches: 16. The CDR3 extends over 17 amino acids. CDR3 in amino acids: CASSLGGGQGVSGGYTF. For the CDR3, the DNA is TGTGCCAGCAGCCTGGGAGGGGGACAGGGCGTTTCGGGTGGCTACACCTTC.

The chain joins TRBV12-5 to TRBJ1-2; D is unresolved. Between the trimmed V and J ends, which lost 5 bases and 4 bases, there was a span of 11 bases. The germline V gene encodes CDR1 LGHNT and CDR2 FRNRAP. This CDR3 contains 13 residues. CDR3 sequence reads: CASGPGVPYGYTF. The CDR3 coding sequence is TGTGCTAGTGGTCCCGGAGTTCCCTATGGCTACACCTTC.

The chain couples TRBV10-3 to TRBJ1-2, with D tentatively TRBD1 (6 bases). V was pared by 0 bases and J by 3 bases, with 8 bases between. Per germline, CDR1 ENHRY and CDR2 SYGVKD. This CDR3 region has 14 residues. The DNA for the CDR3 is TGTGCCATCAGTGAGTCGCCAGGGGACTATGGCTACACCTTC. Translated, it gives CAISESPGDYGYTF.

This clone was seen just once. The chain combines TRBV6-6 with TRBJ1-4; tentative D call: TRBD1 (6 bases). The CDR3 has 13 residues. V dropped 6 bases and J dropped 8 bases, with 13 bases sitting between them. The germline V gene has CDR1 MNHNY and CDR2 SVGAGI (reference sequence). CDR3 DNA: TGTGCCAGCAGCCCCCGGGGGGGCGAAAAACTGTTTTTT. Amino acids: CASSPRGGEKLFF.

This chain connects TRBV30 to TRBJ2-5, with D tentatively TRBD2 (5 bases). V lost 2 bases to trimming and J lost 7 bases, with 11 bases between them. Germline CDR1 GTSNPN, CDR2 SVGIG (reference sequence). The CDR3 covers 12 residues. CDR3 in DNA: TGTGCCTGGAGTTTGGGCCGGGGGACCCAGTACTTC. Encoded protein: CAWSLGRGTQYF.

A note on this clone: A junction end diverges from the germline sequence, so it may reflect a read error. This chain connects TRBV2 to TRBJ2-3; TRBD2 might be the D (5 bases). In germline, CDR1 is SNHLY, CDR2 FYNNEI. CDR3 size: 15 residues. The CDR3 DNA reads as TGTGCCAGCAGTGATAATTGGGCTAGCAAAGATACGCAGTATTTT. It codes for CASSDNWASKDTQYF.

Of note for this clone: The junction departs from germline at one end; a sequencing error may be responsible. J is TRBJ2-2 and V is TRBV4-1; TRBD2 matches at 10 bases. The CDR3 covers 17 residues. Germline V gene lookup returns CDR1 MGHRA and CDR2 YSYEKL. CDR3 amino acids: CASTQGSGGADTGELFF. Written as DNA, the CDR3 is TGCGCCAGCACCCAAGGCAGCGGGGGGGCAGACACCGGGGAGCTGTTTTTT.

This chain links TRBV27 with TRBJ1-6; possibly TRBD1 for D (6 bases). Germline CDR1 is MNHEY and CDR2 is SMNVEV (reference sequence). The ends were cut back, 2 bases at V and 5 bases at J, with 13 bases in the middle. The CDR3 runs 16 residues. CDR3 nucleotide sequence: TGTGCCAGCAGTTTAATGGGGGCAGGGAATAATTCACCCCTCCACTTT. It translates to CASSLMGAGNNSPLHF.

The chain recombines TRBV25-1 with TRBJ2-1; 11 positions agree with TRBD1. This CDR3 is built from 16 residues. The germline CDR1 and CDR2 sequences are MGHDK and SYGVNS. With V trimmed by 2 bases and J by 7 bases, 7 bases remained unmatched. The chain's CDR3 is CASSEPGTGGGNEQFF. In nucleotides, the CDR3 is TGTGCCAGCAGTGAACCCGGGACAGGGGGTGGGAATGAGCAGTTCTTC.

In this sample, this clone turned up once. The chain has TRBV19 and TRBJ1-3, with TRBD1 matching 8 bases. Germline V gene sequence: CDR1 LNHDA, CDR2 SQIVND (reference sequence). The length of the CDR3 is 15 residues. V shed 4 bases and J 7 bases; nucleotides not matched to a gene: 9. Written as DNA, the CDR3 is TGTGCCAGTAGTAAACGACAGGGGACAAGGAACACCATATATTTT. Its translation is CASSKRQGTRNTIYF.